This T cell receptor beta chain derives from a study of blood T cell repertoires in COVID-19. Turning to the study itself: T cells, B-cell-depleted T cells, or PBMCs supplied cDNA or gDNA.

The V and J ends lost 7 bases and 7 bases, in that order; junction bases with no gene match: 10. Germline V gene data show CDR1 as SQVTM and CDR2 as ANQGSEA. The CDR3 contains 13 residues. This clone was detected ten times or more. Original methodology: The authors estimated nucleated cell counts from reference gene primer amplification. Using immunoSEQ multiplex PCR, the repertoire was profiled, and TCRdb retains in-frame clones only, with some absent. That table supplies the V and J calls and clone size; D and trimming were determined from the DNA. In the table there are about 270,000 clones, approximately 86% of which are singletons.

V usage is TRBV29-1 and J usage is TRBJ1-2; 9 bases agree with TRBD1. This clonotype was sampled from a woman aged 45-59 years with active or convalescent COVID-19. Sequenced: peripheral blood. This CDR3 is CSAYGQGISGYTF. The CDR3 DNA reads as TGCAGCGCCTATGGACAGGGGATCTCTGGCTACACCTTC.